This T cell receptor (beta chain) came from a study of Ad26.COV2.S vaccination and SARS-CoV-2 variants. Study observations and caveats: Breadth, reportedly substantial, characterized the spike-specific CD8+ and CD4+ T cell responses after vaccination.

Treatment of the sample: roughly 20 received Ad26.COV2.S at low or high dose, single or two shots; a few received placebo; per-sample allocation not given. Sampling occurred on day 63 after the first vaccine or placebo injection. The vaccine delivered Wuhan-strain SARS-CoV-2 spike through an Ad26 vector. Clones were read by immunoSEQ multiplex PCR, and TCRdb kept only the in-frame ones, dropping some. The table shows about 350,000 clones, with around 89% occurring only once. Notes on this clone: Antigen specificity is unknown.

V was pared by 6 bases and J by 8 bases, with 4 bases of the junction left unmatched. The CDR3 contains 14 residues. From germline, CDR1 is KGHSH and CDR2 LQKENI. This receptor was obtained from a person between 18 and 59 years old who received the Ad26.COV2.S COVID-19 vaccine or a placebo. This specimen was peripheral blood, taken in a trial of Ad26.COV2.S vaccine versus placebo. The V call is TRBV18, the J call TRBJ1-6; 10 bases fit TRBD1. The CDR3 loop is CASSEDRGYSPLHF. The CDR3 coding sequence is TGTGCCAGCTCCGAGGACAGGGGGTATTCACCCCTCCACTTT.